This is a list of T cell receptor beta chains from one sample in a study of T cells in Graves' hyperthyroidism and ophthalmopathy. TCRdb re-called the multiplex PCR reads with MiXCR, one entry per CDR3 protein. The sample shows a few hundred thousand distinct CDR3 sequences, 20% to 25% of them seen only once. Material for sequencing was blood. These receptor sequences come from a man aged 18-30 years with Graves' hyperthyroidism. Both conserved end residues are part of each CDR3. D genes are given only for firm matches. Clone size is given for some rows only: seen once, a few or many times, or a class if the clone is expanded.

clone_size: NA; d_call: TRBD2; j_call: TRBJ2-7; v_call: TRBV10-2; cdr3_aa: CASSGYSGRYEQYF
clone_size: NA; d_call: NA; j_call: TRBJ2-2; v_call: TRBV7-9; cdr3_aa: CASSLTGAHGELFF
clone_size: NA; d_call: NA; j_call: TRBJ2-7; v_call: TRBV19; cdr3_aa: CPSSPGLFYEQYF
clone_size: many; d_call: NA; j_call: TRBJ1-1; v_call: TRBV12-3/TRBV12-4; cdr3_aa: CASSPPTGSNTEAFF
clone_size: many; d_call: NA; j_call: TRBJ1-5; v_call: TRBV28; cdr3_aa: CASSLRDGGNQPQHF
clone_size: many; d_call: NA; j_call: TRBJ1-3; v_call: TRBV10-1; cdr3_aa: CASSERGYHSGNTIYF
clone_size: NA; d_call: TRBD1; j_call: TRBJ1-2; v_call: TRBV11-2; cdr3_aa: CASSSNRGRNYGYTF
clone_size: many; d_call: TRBD2; j_call: TRBJ2-7; v_call: TRBV6-2/TRBV6-3; cdr3_aa: CASSYAREGPYEQYF
clone_size: many; d_call: NA; j_call: TRBJ2-7; v_call: TRBV12-3/TRBV12-4; cdr3_aa: CASSSLIGGYRAYEQYF
clone_size: NA; d_call: NA; j_call: TRBJ2-7; v_call: TRBV28; cdr3_aa: CASTSRTEIYEQYF
clone_size: many; d_call: NA; j_call: TRBJ1-1; v_call: TRBV19; cdr3_aa: CASSGNTEAFF
clone_size: many; d_call: TRBD2; j_call: TRBJ2-2; v_call: TRBV7-8; cdr3_aa: CASSLARVAGVSNTGELFF
clone_size: many; d_call: NA; j_call: TRBJ1-5; v_call: TRBV6-1; cdr3_aa: CASSRDGQVWPQHF
clone_size: NA; d_call: NA; j_call: TRBJ2-1; v_call: TRBV11-3; cdr3_aa: CASSPGSGRQFF
clone_size: NA; d_call: NA; j_call: TRBJ2-3; v_call: TRBV7-8; cdr3_aa: CASSRPSDTQYF
clone_size: few; d_call: NA; j_call: TRBJ2-3; v_call: TRBV12-3/TRBV12-4; cdr3_aa: CASTPGVSTDTQYF
clone_size: NA; d_call: NA; j_call: TRBJ1-2; v_call: TRBV19; cdr3_aa: CASSLSGLHGYTF
clone_size: many; d_call: TRBD1; j_call: TRBJ2-5; v_call: TRBV5-1; cdr3_aa: CASSSWTGEETQYF
clone_size: many; d_call: NA; j_call: TRBJ2-7; v_call: TRBV20-1; cdr3_aa: CSARDRRGLYEQYF
clone_size: many; d_call: NA; j_call: TRBJ1-2; v_call: TRBV29-1; cdr3_aa: CSVGADVYGYTF
clone_size: many; d_call: NA; j_call: TRBJ1-1; v_call: TRBV30; cdr3_aa: CAGKVFNTEAFF
clone_size: many; d_call: NA; j_call: TRBJ2-6; v_call: TRBV2; cdr3_aa: CASRRRSGANVLTF
clone_size: many; d_call: TRBD1; j_call: TRBJ2-7; v_call: TRBV5-1; cdr3_aa: CASSYWVRTGGDEQYF
clone_size: NA; d_call: NA; j_call: TRBJ1-2; v_call: TRBV6-1; cdr3_aa: CASWGRGRVNYGYTF
clone_size: few; d_call: NA; j_call: TRBJ1-6; v_call: TRBV2; cdr3_aa: CASTRRSYNSPLHF
clone_size: many; d_call: NA; j_call: TRBJ1-6; v_call: TRBV12-3/TRBV12-4; cdr3_aa: CASSLGISGNLTPLHF
clone_size: NA; d_call: NA; j_call: TRBJ1-2; v_call: TRBV12-3/TRBV12-4; cdr3_aa: CASRSGMGNYGYTF
clone_size: many; d_call: NA; j_call: TRBJ1-5; v_call: TRBV4-1; cdr3_aa: CASSQGLAGAINQPQHF
clone_size: many; d_call: NA; j_call: TRBJ1-2; v_call: TRBV11-2; cdr3_aa: CASSSSHFYGYTF
clone_size: few; d_call: NA; j_call: TRBJ1-1; v_call: TRBV6-2/TRBV6-3; cdr3_aa: CASSLGLVQAFF
clone_size: many; d_call: NA; j_call: TRBJ2-5; v_call: TRBV6-5; cdr3_aa: CASSYSSPGETQYF
clone_size: once; d_call: TRBD2; j_call: TRBJ2-7; v_call: TRBV28; cdr3_aa: CASRRSGTHYEQYF
clone_size: many; d_call: NA; j_call: TRBJ1-5; v_call: TRBV4-1; cdr3_aa: CASSQDAYQPQHF
clone_size: NA; d_call: NA; j_call: TRBJ1-1; v_call: TRBV24-1; cdr3_aa: CATTTVNTEAFF
clone_size: many; d_call: TRBD1; j_call: TRBJ1-3; v_call: TRBV10-3; cdr3_aa: CAIRAGQGTSGNTIYF
clone_size: few; d_call: NA; j_call: TRBJ1-1; v_call: TRBV4-1; cdr3_aa: CASSQDLAQPNTEAFF
clone_size: NA; d_call: NA; j_call: TRBJ2-4; v_call: TRBV19; cdr3_aa: CASTPGIMRQGGDIKYF